The rows below give T cell receptor beta chains drawn from one sample of a study of T-cell reconstitution after alpha-beta-depleted transplantation in children. One entry per CDR3 protein results from TCRdb running MiXCR on the PCR reads. This table has roughly 74,000 distinct CDR3 sequences, over 15% appearing once. The sample consisted of PBMCs, mostly from graft donor cells, taken 360 days after TCRalphabeta/CD19-depleted stem cell transplant. These receptors were obtained from a male patient between 2 and 15 years old who had a stem cell transplant for acute lymphoblastic leukemia, so the T cells may come from the graft donor. Each CDR3 is given with its conserved first and last residue. A D gene is named only where the DNA matches it firmly. Expanded clones get a size class; other rows say once, few or many, or leave the size out.

CDR3nt: TGTGCCAGCAGCCCGATCCACGAGCAGTACTTC
CDR3aa: CASSPIHEQYF
len: 11
j_gene: TRBJ2-7
abundance: few
d_gene: .
v_gene: TRBV7-2

CDR3nt: TGTGCCAGCTCACGACAGGGGGCTCATAATGAGCAGTTCTTC
CDR3aa: CASSRQGAHNEQFF
len: 14
j_gene: TRBJ2-1
abundance: few
d_gene: TRBD1
v_gene: TRBV18

CDR3nt: TGCGCCAGCAGCTTGTGGCAGGGAAGACACGAGCAGTACTTC
CDR3aa: CASSLWQGRHEQYF
len: 14
j_gene: TRBJ2-7
abundance: .
d_gene: .
v_gene: TRBV5-1

CDR3nt: TGTGCCAGCAGTGCATATAGCGATTACAATGAGCAGTTCTTC
CDR3aa: CASSAYSDYNEQFF
len: 14
j_gene: TRBJ2-1
abundance: .
d_gene: .
v_gene: TRBV6-2/TRBV6-3

CDR3nt: TGCGCCAGCAGACGGGACTACCTTTTATACAATGAGCAGTTCTTC
CDR3aa: CASRRDYLLYNEQFF
len: 15
j_gene: TRBJ2-1
abundance: few
d_gene: TRBD2
v_gene: TRBV10-2

CDR3nt: TGCGCCAGCAGTGTTCGCGGACAGTACAATGAGCAGTTCTTC
CDR3aa: CASSVRGQYNEQFF
len: 14
j_gene: TRBJ2-1
abundance: .
d_gene: .
v_gene: TRBV10-2

CDR3nt: TGCAGCGCAAAGCGAGGGCTATCTAGCAGCTACGAGCAGTACTTC
CDR3aa: CSAKRGLSSSYEQYF
len: 15
j_gene: TRBJ2-7
abundance: few
d_gene: .
v_gene: TRBV29-1

CDR3nt: TGTGCCAGCAGCAGAGGGACCCCCCACAATGAGCAGTTCTTC
CDR3aa: CASSRGTPHNEQFF
len: 14
j_gene: TRBJ2-1
abundance: many
d_gene: .
v_gene: TRBV3-1

CDR3nt: TGTGCCAGCAGCCAAGAACGCAGCGGGAGCTCCTACAATGAGCAGTTCTTC
CDR3aa: CASSQERSGSSYNEQFF
len: 17
j_gene: TRBJ2-1
abundance: .
d_gene: TRBD2
v_gene: TRBV14

CDR3nt: TGTGCCAGCAGCTCAAGGACAGGGTGGGGGGAGCTGTTTTTT
CDR3aa: CASSSRTGWGELFF
len: 14
j_gene: TRBJ2-2
abundance: .
d_gene: TRBD1
v_gene: TRBV11-3

CDR3nt: TGCGCCAGCAGCCAAGGAGAGAACTTAGCTACTTCCGAGCAGTACTTC
CDR3aa: CASSQGENLATSEQYF
len: 16
j_gene: TRBJ2-7
abundance: many
d_gene: .
v_gene: TRBV4-1

CDR3nt: TGTGCCAGCAGCTTAAGAGGGAGGTTGGGCTACGAGCAGTACTTC
CDR3aa: CASSLRGRLGYEQYF
len: 15
j_gene: TRBJ2-7
abundance: few
d_gene: .
v_gene: TRBV7-8

CDR3nt: TGTGCCAGCAGCCAACGGGGACTAGCGGGAGTTGATCGCCAGTTCTTC
CDR3aa: CASSQRGLAGVDRQFF
len: 16
j_gene: TRBJ2-1
abundance: .
d_gene: TRBD2
v_gene: TRBV14